In this sample, the clone carrying this TCR beta chain turned up many times. Its target is unknown. V lost 3 bases and J lost 3, with 2 bases in between. The CDR3 loop spans 11 amino acids. CDR1 and CDR2 from the germline V gene are SGHAT and FQNNGV. This sample is drawn from a study of CD8 T cells in ankylosing spondylitis. General study points: Disease-linked clones were CD8+ and relatively rare in peripheral blood. Some of the motif variants had earlier been found in reactive arthritis patients' fluid and blood.

MiXCR was run by TCRdb on the 5' RACE reads, yielding one entry per CDR3 protein. The sample lists approximately 240,000 distinct CDR3 sequences; more than 9% were seen once. This chain links TRBV11-2 with TRBJ1-1, with D unresolved. Sample: blood, either unsorted or a sorted T cell fraction (not recorded which). The receptor was isolated from a male donor with ankylosing spondylitis or in good health (not recorded which). The DNA for the CDR3 is TGTGCCAGCAGCTTGTACACTGAAGCTTTCTTT. Its translation: CASSLYTEAFF.